The 7 T cell receptor beta chains below were found in one sample sequenced in a study of response to subunit inactivated influenza vaccine. TCRdb analysed the RT-PCR reads with MiXCR anew, one entry per CDR3 protein. The sample lists around 200,000 distinct CDR3 sequences; less than 15% were seen once. The sample was also linked to a second study, of T cells expressing NK-cell markers. That study reports: 5'RACE template switching with UMIs produced the TCR beta cDNA.

The sample was CD8+ T cells sorted from PBMCs, taken roughly 12 days after vaccination. The receptors stem from a man aged 45-65 years who received an inactivated influenza vaccine.

This clonotype was seen a handful of times. The chain joins TRBV9 to TRBJ2-5; D gene ambiguous. Germline V gives CDR1 SGDLS, CDR2 YYNGEE. Trimming stripped 0 bases from V and 4 bases from J, with 7 bases between. The CDR3 loop spans 13 amino acids. The CDR3 sequence is CASSVAFGETQYF. In DNA form, the CDR3 reads TGTGCCAGCAGCGTAGCTTTTGGAGAGACCCAGTACTTC.

This clonotype was counted between two and nine times. V usage is TRBV27 and J usage is TRBJ1-2; D gene uncertain. The germline gives CDR1 MNHEY, CDR2 SMNVEV (reference sequence). The CDR3 is 13 residues long. Trimming left V 4 bases short and J 8 bases short, with 14 bases between. The chain's CDR3 is CASSSAQFLGYTF. The CDR3 bases are TGTGCCAGCAGTTCAGCGCAGTTCCTGGGCTACACCTTC.

The chain employs TRBV20-1 and TRBJ2-1; a weak D match, TRBD2 (5 bases). The V end was cut by 0 bases, the J end by 7 bases, with 13 bases between. CDR1 is DFQATT and CDR2 is SNEGSKA in the germline V gene (reference sequence). The CDR3 consists of 14 residues. The CDR3 reads CSARDEGVGNEQFF. The CDR3 DNA is TGCAGTGCTAGAGACGAGGGTGTGGGGAATGAGCAGTTCTTC.

This clonotype has at least ten counts. The chain couples TRBV15 to TRBJ2-3, with D tentatively TRBD1 (5 bases). The CDR3 totals 16 residues. Trimming stripped 2 bases from V and 4 bases from J, with 16 bases between. Germline loops: CDR1 LNHNV, CDR2 YYDKDF (reference sequence). The CDR3 reads CATSRYRLDVADTQYF. The CDR3 coding sequence is TGTGCCACCAGCAGATACAGGTTGGATGTGGCAGATACGCAGTATTTT.

For the CDR3, the DNA is TGCGCCACAGGCGAGAACAGGGGTTGCACTGAAGCTTTCTTT. Its protein product is CATGENRGCTEAFF. This chain joins TRBV5-1 and TRBJ1-1; 7 nucleotides agree with TRBD1. Germline values: CDR1 SGHRS, CDR2 YFSETQ. The CDR3 spans 14 residues. The junction had 12 bases not matched to a gene; V was cut back by 9 bases and J by 4 bases.

This clonotype occurred a few times. This rearrangement joins TRBV18 to TRBJ2-5, with 7 bases matching TRBD1. J was trimmed by 1 base and V by 5 bases; bases with no gene match: 7. Germline assignment: CDR1 KGHSH and CDR2 LQKENI. CDR3 length: 15 amino acids. The DNA for the CDR3 is TGTGCCAGCTCATCCGGCCGGGACAGCCAAGAGACCCAGTACTTC. Amino acids: CASSSGRDSQETQYF.

V is TRBV25-1 and J is TRBJ2-7; maybe TRBD1 (6 bases). Germline V gene data show CDR1 as MGHDK and CDR2 as SYGVNS. V was clipped by 6 bases and J by 6 bases, with 15 bases between them. The CDR3 is made up of 13 amino acids. For the CDR3, the DNA is TGTGCCAGCAGGGGGGCTGGGGGTCTCGAGCAGTACTTC. Its translation is CASRGAGGLEQYF.